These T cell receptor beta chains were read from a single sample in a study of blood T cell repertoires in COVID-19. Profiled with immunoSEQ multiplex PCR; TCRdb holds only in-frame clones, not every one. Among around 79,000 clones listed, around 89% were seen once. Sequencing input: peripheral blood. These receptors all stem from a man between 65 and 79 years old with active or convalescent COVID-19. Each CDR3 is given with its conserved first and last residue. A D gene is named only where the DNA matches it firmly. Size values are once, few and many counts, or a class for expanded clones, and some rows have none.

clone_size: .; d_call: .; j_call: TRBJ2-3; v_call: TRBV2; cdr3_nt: TGTGCCAGCAGTGGGGGGCTGGTGGATACGCAGTATTTT; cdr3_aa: CASSGGLVDTQYF
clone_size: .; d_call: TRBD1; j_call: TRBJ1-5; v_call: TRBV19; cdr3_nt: TGTGCCAGTAGTCTTGACAGGGGGCTGTCCAATCAGCCCCAGCATTTT; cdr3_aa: CASSLDRGLSNQPQHF
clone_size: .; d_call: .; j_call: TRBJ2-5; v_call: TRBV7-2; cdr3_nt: TGTGCCAGCAGCTTTAATTCCGTCCAAGAGACCCAGTACTTC; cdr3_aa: CASSFNSVQETQYF
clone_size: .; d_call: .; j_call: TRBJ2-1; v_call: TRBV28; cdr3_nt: TGTGCCAGCAGTTTCTCTTCCATCGGGTGGCAGTTCTTC; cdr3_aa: CASSFSSIGWQFF
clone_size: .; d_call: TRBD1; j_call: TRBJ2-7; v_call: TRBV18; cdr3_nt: TGTGCCAGCTCACCACTTTCCGGGACAGCATTTTACGAGCAGTACTTC; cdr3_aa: CASSPLSGTAFYEQYF
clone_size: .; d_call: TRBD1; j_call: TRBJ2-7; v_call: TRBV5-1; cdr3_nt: TGCGCCAGCAGTCCAGGGGGCCACTACGAGCAGTACTTC; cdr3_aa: CASSPGGHYEQYF
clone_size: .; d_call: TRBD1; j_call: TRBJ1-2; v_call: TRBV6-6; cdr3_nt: TGTGCCAGCAGTTACCCTGGGACAGACTATGGCTACACCTTC; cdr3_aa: CASSYPGTDYGYTF
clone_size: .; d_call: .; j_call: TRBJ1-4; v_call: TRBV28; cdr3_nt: TGTGCCAGCAGTTTAGGAGACGGCATTAGCGAAAAACTGTTTTTT; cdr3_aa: CASSLGDGISEKLFF
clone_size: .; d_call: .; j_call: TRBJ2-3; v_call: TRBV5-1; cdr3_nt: TGCGCCAGCAGCTCGGGACAAAGCACAGATACGCAGTATTTT; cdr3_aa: CASSSGQSTDTQYF
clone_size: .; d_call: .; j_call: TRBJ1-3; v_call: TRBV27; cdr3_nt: TGTGCCAGCAGTTCAAGGGGGACCTCTGGAAACACCATATATTTT; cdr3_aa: CASSSRGTSGNTIYF
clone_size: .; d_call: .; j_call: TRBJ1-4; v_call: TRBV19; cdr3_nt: TGTGCCAGTAGGACGACAGGACTTGATGAAAAACTGTTTTTT; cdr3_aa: CASRTTGLDEKLFF
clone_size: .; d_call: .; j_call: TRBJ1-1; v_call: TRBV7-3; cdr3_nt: TGTGCCAGCAGACCCGGAGGGCCTAGCTCTGAAGCTTTCTTT; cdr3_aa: CASRPGGPSSEAFF
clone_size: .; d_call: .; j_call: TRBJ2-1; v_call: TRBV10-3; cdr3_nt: TGTGCCATCAGTGGTGGGGGAGCGGGTCGGGATGAGCAGTTCTTC; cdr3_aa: CAISGGGAGRDEQFF
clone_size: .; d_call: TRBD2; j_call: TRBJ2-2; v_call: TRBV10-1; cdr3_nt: TGCGCCAGCCGACCACTAGCGGGAGGGTGCGCCACCGGGGAGCTGTTTTTT; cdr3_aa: CASRPLAGGCATGELFF
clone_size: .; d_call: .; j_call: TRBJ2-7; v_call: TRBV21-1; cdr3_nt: TGTGCCAGCAGCAAAGCCGGACTAACTAGCGGGAGCCGCTCAATCTCCTACGAGCAGTACTTC; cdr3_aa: CASSKAGLTSGSRSISYEQYF
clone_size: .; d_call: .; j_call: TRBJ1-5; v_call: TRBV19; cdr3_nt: TGTGCCAGTAGTCGGGAAACTGACAATCAGCCCCAGCATTTT; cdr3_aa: CASSRETDNQPQHF
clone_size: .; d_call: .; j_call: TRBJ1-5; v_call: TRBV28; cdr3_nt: TGTGCCAGCAGTCCAGGGGGCAATCAGCCCCAGCATTTT; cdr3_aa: CASSPGGNQPQHF
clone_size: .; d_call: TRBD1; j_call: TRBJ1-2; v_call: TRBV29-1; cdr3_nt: TGCAGCGTTAAATATGCCGGGACAGGGACCTATGGCTACACCTTC; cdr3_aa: CSVKYAGTGTYGYTF
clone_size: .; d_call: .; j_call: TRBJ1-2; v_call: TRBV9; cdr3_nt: TGTGCCAGCAGCGTAGGTAGGGAGTTAGACTATGGCTACACCTTC; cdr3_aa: CASSVGRELDYGYTF
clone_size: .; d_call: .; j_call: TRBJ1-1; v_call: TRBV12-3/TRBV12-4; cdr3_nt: TGTGCCAGCAGTTTTCAGTTGAACACTGAAGCTTTCTTT; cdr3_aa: CASSFQLNTEAFF
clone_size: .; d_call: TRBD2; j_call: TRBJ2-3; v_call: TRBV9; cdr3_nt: TGTGCCAGCAGCGCAAGGACTAGCGGGGTGGGTAGCACAGATACGCAGTATTTT; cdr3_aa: CASSARTSGVGSTDTQYF
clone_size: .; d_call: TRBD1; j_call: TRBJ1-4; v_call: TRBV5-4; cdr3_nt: TGTGCCAGCAGCTTCGGGACAGGATCAGTCATCGTAAATGAAAAACTGTTTTTT; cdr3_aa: CASSFGTGSVIVNEKLFF
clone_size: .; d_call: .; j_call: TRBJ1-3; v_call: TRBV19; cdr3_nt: TGTGCCAGTAGACTCCTCCCGGCGGGCTCTGGAAACACCATATATTTT; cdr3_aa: CASRLLPAGSGNTIYF
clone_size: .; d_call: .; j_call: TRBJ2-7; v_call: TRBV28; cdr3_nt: TGTGCCAGCAGTTTAGCTCCGGAGACGTACGAGCAGTACTTC; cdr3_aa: CASSLAPETYEQYF
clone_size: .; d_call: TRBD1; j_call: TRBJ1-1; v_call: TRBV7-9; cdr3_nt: TGTGCCAGCAGCTCATCCAGCGGACAGGGAGGGGAAGCTTTCTTT; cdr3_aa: CASSSSSGQGGEAFF
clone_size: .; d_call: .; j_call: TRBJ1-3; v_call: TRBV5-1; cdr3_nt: TGCGCCAGCAGCTTGGGAGTAGGGGGCTCTGGAAACACCATATATTTT; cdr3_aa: CASSLGVGGSGNTIYF
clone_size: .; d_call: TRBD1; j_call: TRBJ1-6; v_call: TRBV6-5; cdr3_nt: TGTGCCAGCAGTTTGGGACAGGGGGATTCACCCCTCCACTTT; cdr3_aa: CASSLGQGDSPLHF
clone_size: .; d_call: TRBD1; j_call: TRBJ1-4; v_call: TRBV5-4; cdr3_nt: TGTGCCAGCAGCGGGACAGATGAGGAGAATGAAAAACTGTTTTTT; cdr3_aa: CASSGTDEENEKLFF
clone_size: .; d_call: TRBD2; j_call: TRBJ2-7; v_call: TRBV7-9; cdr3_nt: TGTGCCAGCAGCTTCGCTAGCGGCTACGAGCAGTACTTC; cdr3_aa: CASSFASGYEQYF
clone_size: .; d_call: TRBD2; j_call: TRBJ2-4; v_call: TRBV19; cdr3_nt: TGTGCCAGTAGTATAATCGGGGGTAGCGGGAGGTCCATTCAGTACTTC; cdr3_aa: CASSIIGGSGRSIQYF
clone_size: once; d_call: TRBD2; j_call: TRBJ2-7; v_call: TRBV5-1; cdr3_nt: TGCGCCAGCAGCTTGAATAGCGGGACATTCGACGAGCAGTACTTC; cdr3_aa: CASSLNSGTFDEQYF
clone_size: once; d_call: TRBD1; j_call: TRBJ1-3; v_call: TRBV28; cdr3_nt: TGTGCCAGCAGCGGTCAGGGGGCTAGAAACACCATATATTTT; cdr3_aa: CASSGQGARNTIYF
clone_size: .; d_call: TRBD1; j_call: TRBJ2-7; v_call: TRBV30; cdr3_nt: TGTGCCTGGAGGAGGGGGCGCACGAGGGGGAGCGTTTACGAGCAGTACTTC; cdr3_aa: CAWRRGRTRGSVYEQYF
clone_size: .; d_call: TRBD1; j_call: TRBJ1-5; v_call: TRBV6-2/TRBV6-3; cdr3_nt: TGTGCCAGCAGTAGACAGGGAGTAGGCAATCAGCCCCAGCATTTT; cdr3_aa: CASSRQGVGNQPQHF
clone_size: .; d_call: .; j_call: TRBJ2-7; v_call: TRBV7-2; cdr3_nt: TGTGCCAGCAGCCTAGACGCGATTGACTACGAGCAGTACTTC; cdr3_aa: CASSLDAIDYEQYF
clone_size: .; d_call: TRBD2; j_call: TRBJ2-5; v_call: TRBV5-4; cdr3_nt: TGTGCCAGCAGCTATAAGACTAGCGGGAACCAAGAGACCCAGTACTTC; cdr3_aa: CASSYKTSGNQETQYF
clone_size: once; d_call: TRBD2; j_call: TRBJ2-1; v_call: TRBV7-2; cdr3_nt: TGTGCCAGCAGCTTAGTGCGGGAGGGCCAGCAGTTCTTC; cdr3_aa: CASSLVREGQQFF
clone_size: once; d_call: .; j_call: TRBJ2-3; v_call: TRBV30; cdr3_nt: TGTGCCTGGAGTGTACTTGGCGGGAGCACAGATACGCAGTATTTT; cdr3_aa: CAWSVLGGSTDTQYF
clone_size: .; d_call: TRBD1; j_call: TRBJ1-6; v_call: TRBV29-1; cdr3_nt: TGCAGCGTGGCCGGGACAGATAATTCACCCCTCCACTTT; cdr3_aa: CSVAGTDNSPLHF
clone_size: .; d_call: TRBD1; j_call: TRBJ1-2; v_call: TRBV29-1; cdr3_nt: TGCAGCGTTACAGGGGTTGGAAGCGGCTACACCTTC; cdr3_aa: CSVTGVGSGYTF
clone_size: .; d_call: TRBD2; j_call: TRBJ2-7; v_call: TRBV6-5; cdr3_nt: TGTGCCAGCAGCCGACTAGCGGACTACGAGCAGTACTTC; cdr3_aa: CASSRLADYEQYF
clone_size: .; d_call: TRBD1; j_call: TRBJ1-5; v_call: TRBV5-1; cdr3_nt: TGCGCCAGCAGCCGGGACAGTAGCAATCAGCCCCAGCATTTT; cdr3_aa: CASSRDSSNQPQHF
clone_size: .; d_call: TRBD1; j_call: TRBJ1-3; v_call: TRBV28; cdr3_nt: TGTGCCAGCAGTTTGCCCCAACAGGGGGACTCTGGAAACACCATATATTTT; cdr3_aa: CASSLPQQGDSGNTIYF
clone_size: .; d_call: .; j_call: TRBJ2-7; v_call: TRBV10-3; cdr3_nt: TGTGCCATCAGTGGGACGGGGTTTAGCTCCTACGAGCAGTACTTC; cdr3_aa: CAISGTGFSSYEQYF